The T cell receptor beta chain under discussion was sequenced for a study of cytomegalovirus exposure and HLA in healthy donors (dated by TCRdb to 2016 to 2017). Background on the whole study: According to an earlier analysis of around 600 of the donors, about 170 million T cells yielded approximately 120 million unique TCR beta sequences and about 300 Gb of sequence data. To predict cytomegalovirus infection status, the study combined high-throughput TCR immunosequencing, statistical association of individual TCRs with disease status, and machine learning. The study used immunosequencing to profile the T cell repertoires of 670 or so subjects and linked those repertoires to cytomegalovirus serostatus. Class I and class II HLA loci were covered by the typing at four-digit resolution. The number of donors typed differed by locus, with roughly 629-640 for A, B, C, DRB1 and DQB1, more than 500 for DQA1, 600 to 610 for DPA1, and around 430 for DPB1. All discovery cohort repertoires had been generated using a single sequencing platform. Alongside the repertoire data, information on donor age, sex, ethnicity and CMV serostatus was compiled. A separate validation cohort of 90 to 150 different subjects was used in addition to the roughly 670-subject first cohort. Rather than drawing on any new phenotypic data, the later analysis identified candidate immune exposures from TCR beta sequences and the way those sequences occurred across donors. A later analysis re-examined previously published TCR beta repertoires from about 700 donors and added high-resolution HLA genotyping to investigate patterns of TCR occurrence. Of the 300 to 500 genotyped donors, more than 75% were placed in the genetic ancestry cluster associated with self-reported Caucasian donors. In an earlier analysis of 550 to 700 of the donors, high-throughput TCR beta sequencing was used to judge whether each TCR beta V gene segment behaved as functional or pseudogenic. On average, around 240,000 unique TCR beta nucleotide sequences were sequenced per donor among 398 genotyped donors of the cohort, with 15% to 20% of those sequences being non-productive. The aim of the study was to test whether cataloging public T cell receptors could identify signatures of past pathogen exposure. About 5 DR-DQ haplotypes were handled as single units for association and clustering, since linkage in the cohort was strong. Roughly 290 gigabases of sequencing data and around 90 million unique TCR sequences made up an early release that covered approximately 650 HLA-typed donors. A later genetic analysis used genome-wide SNP genotypes for about 60% of the roughly 670 donors, treating that subset as a discovery cohort.

As to this clone: Its specific antigen is unknown.

The library came from the immunoSEQ multiplex PCR assay. The multiplex PCR relied on a mix of 60 forward primers for TCR Vbeta segments and 13 reverse primers for TCR Jbeta segments. The CDR3 region of rearranged TCR beta genes was amplified from genomic DNA by a multiplex PCR assay. The amplified TCR beta libraries were sequenced on the Illumina HiSeq System as 87-base-pair reads. Per the original workflow: A later analysis tallied 75 million to 85 million unique TCR beta chains across the 700 or so repertoires, and approximately 12 million of those chains were shared by two or more donors. Raw reads were error-corrected and collapsed into unique sequences by a nearest-neighbor algorithm in which closely related sequences were merged to remove PCR and sequencing errors. CDR3 sequences were aligned to IMGT reference sequences to assign V, D and J gene segments. For a sequence to be retained, at least a six-nucleotide match to both a V gene segment and a J gene segment was required. A rearrangement was called productive if the CDR3 had no stop codons and remained in frame with V and J, and every other rearrangement was called non-productive. Following IMGT convention, CDR3 was defined as the stretch from the second conserved V-encoded cysteine up to the conserved J-encoded phenylalanine. In an earlier analysis of approximately 590 of the donors, sequences lacking an unambiguous match to a single V gene segment were excluded. An earlier analysis of fewer than 750 of the donors classified V segments as functional when productive rearrangements were above 56.7% and as segregating when the standard deviation between donors was above 5%. A statistical classification framework was built to diagnose cytomegalovirus status from the catalog of TCR beta chain sequences. A later analysis assigned V and J genes by comparing TCR nucleotide sequences with IMGT/GENE-DB human TR gene sequences. In a later analysis, CDR3 sequences and most-parsimonious VDJ recombination scenarios were assigned using the TCRdist pipeline. A later analysis defined each TCR beta chain by its CDR3 amino acid sequence plus V-gene family, and excluded reads lacking a unique V-gene family. In a later analysis, approximately 590 highly shared, low-generation-probability nucleotide sequences were removed to address suspected cross-contamination and a sequencing artifact. A later analysis calculated a clonal expansion index for each public chain from normalized within-repertoire ranks of inferred template counts. Generation probabilities in a later analysis came from a VDJ recombination model fitted to out-of-frame rearrangements, and those results were checked against IGoR. In a later analysis, hypergeometric tests were used to score TCR-TCR, TCR-HLA and TCR-CMV co-occurrence, with a repertoire-size bias correction applied to TCR pairs. False discovery rates were estimated in a later analysis by permuting HLA or CMV assignments 20 times. In a later analysis, co-occurring TCRs were grouped using DBSCAN, and TCRdist sequence similarity was added for clustering within HLA-allele-positive subsets. Co-occurrence clustering excluded repertoires with fewer than 30,000 or more than 120,000 public chains, plus five with anomalous nucleotide sharing. TCRdb carries this immuneACCESS record with in-frame sequences only. Its versions omit some clonotypes, under half of them owing to an unresolved V gene in the studies checked, with the rest unexplained. From that table come the V and J calls and clone size; the DNA was used to work out D and trimming. The table of this sample itemizes 100,000 to 150,000 clones. Approximately 0.99% of the sample belongs to the ten largest clones.

CDR1 and CDR2 are drawn from the germline V gene (reference sequence): GTSNPN, SVGIG. Trimming takes 0 bases from V and 7 bases from J, and the germline ends sit 13 bases apart. Measured from the cysteine to the phenylalanine, the CDR3 is 14 residues long. This entry keeps only the CDR3 DNA: 42 bases, framed from base 1. The cohort comprised more than 550 healthy bone marrow donors. At the time of sampling, every cohort member was nominally healthy, though immune exposures that went unrecorded were likely present. The donor tested CMV seronegative, placing the donor among the roughly 340 seronegative members of the cohort. A peripheral blood sample was provided by each donor, and peripheral blood mononuclear cells were used for TCR beta sequencing. Genomic DNA extraction from the blood cell samples was performed with the Qiagen DNeasy Blood Extraction Kit. Broad study findings and their caveats: A group of highly shared sequence variants was considered likely to be a technical artifact of the sequencing pipeline. Presence/absence analyses assumed roughly uniform sequencing depth across donors, an assumption that may not hold. In a later analysis, HLA-associated TCR beta chains showed more clonal expansion and lower generation probabilities than non-associated chains that were equally common. HLA typing was unavailable for some donors at each locus, so association tests used only the typed subset. In a later genetic analysis, a missense DCLRE1C variant was associated with V-gene and J-gene trimming of TCR beta chains, and the association was replicated in an independent cohort. A later analysis reported that several top co-occurrence clusters appeared linked to parvovirus B19, influenza, CMV and Epstein-Barr virus. Correlated functional status among segregating V segments might be attributable to linkage disequilibrium, but an unknown experimental factor could not be ruled out. Most TCR sequences were seen in very few donors, while some public TCRs were found in many individuals. In an earlier analysis of approximately 590 of the donors, most TCR beta V segments appeared in productive rearrangements about 87% or about 30% of the time, broadly matching IMGT annotations. In vitro tests confirmed that a few of the cytomegalovirus-associated TCR beta chains recognize cytomegalovirus antigens. A further reported finding was that TCR beta sequences accurately predicted the HLA-A and HLA-B alleles for most subjects in the first cohort. Only TCR beta chains were sequenced in this cohort, and the absence of alpha or paired-chain data limited detectable features. Some IMGT-functional V segments, including TRBV6-2 and TRBV6-3, could not be distinguished by the 87-base-pair reads and were therefore excluded. The earlier analysis of around 600 of the donors excluded 15 to 20 rarely observed V segments, including chromosome 9 orphons, because counts were too low. In a later analysis, most CMV-associated TCR beta chains were found to appear HLA-restricted, with HLA associations seemingly driven largely by CMV exposure. A later analysis found that TCR association rates varied across HLA loci, with DRB1 alleles showing the most associated TCRs and HLA-C alleles the fewest. The authors suggested that the approach could potentially be extended to other disease states and immunological phenotypes. The only immune exposure information available for the cohort was CMV serostatus. In both the original and validation cohorts, the classifier was reported to diagnose cytomegalovirus status with high specificity and sensitivity. Strong co-occurrence of HLA alleles, especially DR and DQ, made assigning TCR associations to individual alleles difficult. In the study, some 160 TCR beta chains were listed as associated with cytomegalovirus. Compared with the 666-donor mean, donors in an Asian-associated ancestry cluster had fewer N-insertions in productive TCRs, according to a later genetic analysis. At a false discovery rate of 0.05, a later analysis linked 15,000 to 20,000 TCR beta sequences to specific HLA alleles.

The TCR sequence derives from a young man in good health and CMV-seronegative. Sequenced: PBMCs. The chain couples TRBV30 to TRBJ1-5; the D segment could be TRBD1, given 5 matching bases. The CDR3 reads as follows: CAWSVAREDQPQHF. The bases read TGTGCCTGGAGTGTTGCCAGGGAAGACCAGCCCCAGCATTTT.